This T cell receptor (beta chain) was documented in a study of graft-versus-host responses after intestinal transplantation. Study-wide background: Each patient got anti-thymocyte globulin induction, then tacrolimus and steroids for three to four years.

The assay was immunoSEQ multiplex PCR, and TCRdb's table has in-frame clones only and misses some. Of 60,000 to 75,000 clones listed, roughly 90% are singletons. Remarks on this clone: Its target is not known.

Germline CDR1 reads SGHAT; CDR2 reads FQNNGV. The CDR3 consists of 14 residues. Trimming stripped 0 bases from V and 2 bases from J, with 7 bases between. The source of this sequence is a human donor who received an intestinal transplant. The rearrangement uses TRBV11-2 and TRBJ1-2; D is possibly TRBD1 (5 bases). The source was unstimulated CD8+ T cells sorted from spleen or lymph node cells, collected before intestinal transplant. DNA for the CDR3: TGTGCCAGCAGCTTAGACCCAGGGAACTATGGCTACACCTTC. Translation gives CASSLDPGNYGYTF.